Below are 28 T cell receptor beta chains sequenced from a single sample in a study of shared clonotypes between healthy human individuals (dated by TCRdb to 2018 to 2021). Receptor amplification or capture employed the immunoSEQ multiplex PCR assay. In TCRdb, the immuneACCESS table is reduced to in-frame sequences with V and J assigned. These tables do not hold every clone; where another copy was compared, an unresolved V gene accounts for under half, and the others remain unexplained. The sample table records 2 million to 2.5 million clones; 80% to 95% of these occur just once. The ten largest make up about 0.39% of the sample. Sequencing input: naive CD4+ T cells from PBMCs. The cell subset or site tag for this specimen amounts to: CD45RA+ positively selected. Receptor source: a man aged 18 to 30 in good health. Some clones in this sample may be carry-over from other donors' samples.

The CDR3 reads CASSRGTAGNIQYF. The CDR3 DNA reads as TGTGCCAGCAGCCGCGGGACAGCGGGAAACATTCAGTACTTC. The V and J genes are TRBV7-9 and TRBJ2-4; D perhaps matches TRBD1 (7 bases). V was pared by 5 bases and J by 6 bases, with 14 bases between. Germline V CDR1 and CDR2: SEHNR, FQNEAQ (reference sequence). This CDR3 contains 14 residues.

J is TRBJ1-2 and V is TRBV6-1, with 7 bases aligning to TRBD1. CDR3 length: 14 amino acids. The V segment lost 7 bases and the J segment 0 bases; nucleotides outside the gene matches: 5. Looked up from germline, CDR1 is MNHNS and CDR2 is SASEGT. In DNA, the CDR3 is TGTGCCAGCACTCCAGGGGGATCTAACTATGGCTACACCTTC. Protein product: CASTPGGSNYGYTF.

A note on this clone: Other DNA sequences from this sample encode an identical CDR3 as well. The CDR3 nucleotides read TGCGCCAGCAGCTTGCCGGCCGGGGAGCTGTTTTTT. This translates into CASSLPAGELFF. The rearrangement uses TRBV5-1 and TRBJ2-2; D unresolved. Trimming removed 1 base from V and 6 bases from J, with 4 bases in between. The CDR3 loop spans 12 amino acids. Germline assignment: CDR1 SGHRS and CDR2 YFSETQ.

The chain links TRBV5-1 to TRBJ2-7; D perhaps matches TRBD1 (5 bases). From germline, CDR1 is SGHRS and CDR2 YFSETQ. The CDR3 is 11 amino acids. V lost 7 bases to trimming and J lost 7 bases, with 12 bases between them. The DNA of the CDR3 is TGCGCCAGCGCCGGTCGGACAGAGCAGTACTTC. This codes for CASAGRTEQYF.

The chain joins TRBV28 to TRBJ1-2; TRBD1 aligns across 9 bases. The CDR3 totals 17 residues. Germline V CDR1 and CDR2: MDHEN, SYDVKM. J lost 8 bases, V lost 4 bases, and 17 bases had no gene match. CDR3 loop: CASSSHTSGTGMDGYTF. CDR3 DNA sequence: TGTGCCAGCAGTTCCCACACTTCCGGGACAGGGATGGACGGCTACACCTTC.

This clone was picked up one time. The chain links TRBV30 to TRBJ1-6; no clear D gene. CDR3 length equals 13 residues. Per germline, CDR1 GTSNPN and CDR2 SVGIG (reference sequence). Trimming shortened V by 1 base and J by 7 bases, and 8 bases separated the two germline ends. The CDR3 coding sequence is TGTGCCTGGAGTGAAAATGGGAATTCACCCCTCCACTTT. Protein sequence: CAWSENGNSPLHF.

The chain has TRBV19 and TRBJ2-7; 8 bases are a match to TRBD2. Trimming cost V 5 bases and J 8 bases; bases outside gene matches: 14. This CDR3 is built from 15 residues. Germline CDR1 LNHDA, CDR2 SQIVND (reference sequence). The CDR3 spells CASSPKAAGDIKQYF. The CDR3 DNA reads as TGTGCCAGTAGTCCCAAGGCAGCGGGAGACATCAAGCAGTACTTC.

The V call is TRBV28, the J call TRBJ1-5, with D uncertain. Trimming took off 7 bases at V and 2 bases at J, with 15 bases between the two ends. The CDR3 totals 15 residues. Germline V gene data show CDR1 as MDHEN and CDR2 as SYDVKM. The CDR3 loop is CASTQPLGGNQPQHF. The CDR3 bases are TGTGCCAGCACCCAACCCCTCGGGGGCAATCAGCCCCAGCATTTT.

This clone was detected only once. This rearrangement joins TRBV29-1 to TRBJ2-5; 7 bases agree with TRBD2. The junction had 6 bases not matched to a gene; V was cut back by 3 bases and J by 2 bases. The germline V gene encodes CDR1 SQVTM and CDR2 ANQGSEA. The CDR3 has 14 amino acids. The CDR3 reads CSVDGGSGQETQYF. CDR3 DNA: TGCAGCGTTGATGGCGGGAGCGGTCAAGAGACCCAGTACTTC.

This clone was observed a single time. This chain joins TRBV4-1 and TRBJ2-3; D is unclear. The length of the CDR3 is 17 residues. CDR1 MGHRA and CDR2 YSYEKL come from the germline V gene. V dropped 3 bases and J dropped 4 bases, with 20 bases sitting between them. The CDR3 spells CASSQLSRFGRPDTQYF. The CDR3 nucleotides read TGCGCCAGCAGCCAGCTATCGCGATTTGGAAGACCAGATACGCAGTATTTT.

This sequence joins TRBV28 and TRBJ1-1; tentative D call: TRBD1 (5 bases). The CDR3 covers 15 residues. Germline V gene data show CDR1 as MDHEN and CDR2 as SYDVKM. V was shortened by 5 bases and J by 1 base, with 14 bases between the two germline ends. The DNA of the CDR3 is TGTGCCAGCAGTCTCCGGAAGGGGTGGAACACTGAAGCTTTCTTT. Translation: CASSLRKGWNTEAFF.

The rearrangement uses TRBV28 and TRBJ2-3; D remains unclear. The V gene lost 3 bases and the J gene lost 0 bases, with 4 bases spanning the gap. Germline CDR1 is MDHEN and CDR2 is SYDVKM. The CDR3 contains 13 residues. The CDR3 sequence is CASSFASTDTQYF. In DNA, the CDR3 is TGTGCCAGCAGTTTTGCTAGCACAGATACGCAGTATTTT.

The V gene is TRBV5-8, the J gene TRBJ1-3, with D perhaps TRBD1 (6 bases). Germline loops: CDR1 SGHTS, CDR2 YDEGEE. The CDR3 runs to 15 residues. V was clipped by 5 bases and J by 1 base, with 13 bases between them. For the CDR3, the DNA is TGTGCCAGCAGTCATGGACAGACTTCTGGAAACACCATATATTTT. Amino acid sequence: CASSHGQTSGNTIYF.

This clone was counted between two and nine times. The V call is TRBV2, the J call TRBJ1-5, with 8 bases identical to TRBD1. This CDR3 is built from 14 residues. V dropped 8 bases and J dropped 2; count of bases not matched to a gene: 5. Germline V gene lookup returns CDR1 SNHLY and CDR2 FYNNEI. DNA for the CDR3: TGTGCCAGCCTGTTGGACAGGGGCAATCAGCCCCAGCATTTT. Protein product: CASLLDRGNQPQHF.

This chain joins TRBV4-2 and TRBJ1-2; no clear D gene. The CDR3 consists of 13 residues. CDR1 and CDR2 (germline): LGHNA, YNFKEQ. Trimming cost V 1 base and J 4 bases, with 7 bases left between them. The DNA for the CDR3 is TGTGCCAGCAGCCAAGTTAAGTCCTATGGCTACACCTTC. This translates into CASSQVKSYGYTF.

J is TRBJ2-3 and V is TRBV9, with 7 bases lining up with TRBD2. V gave up 0 bases and J gave up 0 bases; unmatched junction bases: 7. This CDR3 is 17 amino acids long. CDR1 is SGDLS, CDR2 YYNGEE, per germline. The CDR3 region has the DNA TGTGCCAGCAGCGTAGTGGGGCTAGCGGTTAGCACAGATACGCAGTATTTT. Its protein is CASSVVGLAVSTDTQYF.

The V gene is TRBV7-8, the J gene TRBJ1-2; unclear D gene. Deletions cut 2 bases from V and 6 bases from J, with 10 bases between. This CDR3 comprises 13 residues. The germline CDR1 and CDR2 sequences are SGHVS and FQNEAQ. This CDR3 is CASSLSVGNGYTF. In nucleotides, the CDR3 is TGTGCCAGCAGCTTAAGTGTAGGGAATGGCTACACCTTC.

This sequence joins TRBV7-9 and TRBJ2-1, with 10 bases aligning to TRBD2. Germline values: CDR1 SEHNR, CDR2 FQNEAQ (reference sequence). With V trimmed by 2 bases and J by 2 bases, 3 bases remained unmatched. The length of the CDR3 is 16 residues. For the CDR3, the DNA is TGTGCCAGCAGCTTAAGCGGGAGGGCCCCCTACAATGAGCAGTTCTTC. Translated, it gives CASSLSGRAPYNEQFF. Combining the CDR3 with reference TRBV7-9 and TRBJ2-1 gives the whole variable domain DTGVSQNPRHKITKRGQNVTFRCDPISEHNRLYWYRQTLGQGPEFLTYFQNEAQLEKSRLLSDRFSAERPKGSFSTLEIQRTEQGDSAMYLCASSLSGRAPYNEQFFGPGTRLTVL.

Points on this clone: Additional DNA sequences in this sample encode the identical CDR3. The rearrangement uses TRBV5-1 and TRBJ2-7; 9 bases agree with TRBD2. Unmatched junction bases numbered 7, after V lost 0 bases and J lost 3 bases. Germline V gene data show CDR1 as SGHRS and CDR2 as YFSETQ. The CDR3 is made up of 16 amino acids. DNA of the CDR3: TGCGCCAGCAGCTTGGGGAGTAGCGGGAGTCTCTACGAGCAGTACTTC. The encoded protein is CASSLGSSGSLYEQYF. Using reference TRBV5-1 and TRBJ2-7 for the parts outside the CDR3, the full variable domain is KAGVTQTPRYLIKTRGQQVTLSCSPISGHRSVSWYQQTPGQGLQFLFEYFSETQRNKGNFPGRFSGRQFSNSRSEMNVSTLELGDSALYLCASSLGSSGSLYEQYFGPGTRLTVT.

V usage is TRBV5-1 and J usage is TRBJ2-5; D gene uncertain. CDR3 length equals 15 residues. Germline CDR1 reads SGHRS; CDR2 reads YFSETQ. Trimming took 4 bases from V and 5 from J, leaving 18 bases between them. CDR3 in amino acids: CASSPGFRAAETQYF. The CDR3 bases are TGCGCCAGCAGCCCCGGTTTTAGGGCAGCCGAGACCCAGTACTTC.

The gene calls are TRBV11-2 and TRBJ2-3, with D possibly TRBD2 on 6 matching bases. With 7 bases removed from V and 6 bases from J, the gap between germline ends came to 17 bases. CDR3 length: 14 residues. Per the germline V gene, CDR1 is SGHAT and CDR2 is FQNNGV. CDR3: CASTVTAGGDTQYF. The CDR3, as DNA: TGTGCCAGCACCGTTACGGCAGGAGGGGATACGCAGTATTTT.

As concerns this clone: One end of the junction does not line up with germline, which may come from a read error. V usage is TRBV4-2 and J usage is TRBJ1-1; D unclear. Germline V gene data show CDR1 as LGHNA and CDR2 as YNFKEQ. This CDR3 has 11 amino acids. The CDR3 nucleotides are TGTGCCAGCAGCCAAGAGAGTGAAACTTTCTTT. Protein: CASSQESETFF.

V usage is TRBV6-1 and J usage is TRBJ1-4, with 7 bases fitting TRBD1. CDR3 length: 16 residues. Trimming took 2 bases from V and 8 from J; bases not matched to a gene: 11. CDR1 and CDR2 from the germline V gene are MNHNS and SASEGT. The CDR3: CASSEFQGEVGEKLFF. The DNA of the CDR3 is TGTGCCAGCAGTGAATTCCAGGGGGAAGTCGGGGAAAAACTGTTTTTT.

The CDR3 is CASSLGLGQKTQYF. In nucleotides, the CDR3 is TGTGCCAGCAGCTTAGGGCTCGGCCAAAAAACCCAGTACTTC. The rearrangement uses TRBV11-2 and TRBJ2-5; D is uncertain. The V end was cut by 1 base, the J end by 8 bases, with 14 bases between. Germline CDR1 and CDR2: SGHAT and FQNNGV. This CDR3 is built from 14 residues.

V is TRBV5-1 and J is TRBJ1-5, with a possible D match to TRBD1 (5 bases). V was shortened by 4 bases and J by 4 bases, with 15 bases between the two germline ends. The V gene's germline CDR1 is SGHRS and CDR2 YFSETQ. The CDR3 sequence is 15 residues long. CDR3 nucleotide sequence: TGCGCCAGCAGCCCAGGGAGGGCGGTGAATCAGCCCCAGCATTTT. It encodes CASSPGRAVNQPQHF.

The chain recombines TRBV29-1 with TRBJ2-5; D is uncertain. This CDR3 comprises 8 residues. Germline values: CDR1 SQVTM, CDR2 ANQGSEA. V shed 4 bases and J shed 7 bases, with 1 base lying between them. CDR3 in DNA: TGCAGCGTTGGGACCCAGTACTTC. This encodes CSVGTQYF.

V usage is TRBV7-9 and J usage is TRBJ2-7; 10 positions match TRBD2. The CDR3 loop spans 16 amino acids. J gave up 5 bases and V 6 bases, and 13 bases lay outside the gene matches. The germline gives CDR1 SEHNR, CDR2 FQNEAQ (reference sequence). CDR3 amino acids: CASSRISGRARNEQYF. The CDR3 nucleotides read TGTGCCAGCAGTCGGATAAGCGGGAGGGCCCGAAACGAGCAGTACTTC.

The genes are TRBV30 and TRBJ2-1; D gene ambiguous. The CDR3 has 14 residues. Trimming left V 5 bases short and J 6 bases short, with 17 bases between. Per germline, CDR1 GTSNPN and CDR2 SVGIG (reference sequence). For the CDR3, the DNA is TGTGCCTGGGGTGAGTGGACGGTGACCAATGAGCAGTTCTTC. Protein sequence: CAWGEWTVTNEQFF.